The 8 T cell receptor beta chains reported below all come from one sample, sequenced in a study of siplizumab effects on memory and regulatory T cells. This table comes from immunoSEQ multiplex PCR, and its TCRdb copy is limited to in-frame clones, with some not included. The table shows more than 75,000 clones, with more than 85% occurring only once. Sequencing used CD8+ T cells sorted from blood. These receptors came from a human donor in good health.

The V and J genes are TRBV9 and TRBJ2-3, with 7 positions matching TRBD1. The junction had 9 bases not matched to a gene; V was cut back by 2 bases and J by 3 bases. Looked up from germline, CDR1 is SGDLS and CDR2 is YYNGEE. The CDR3 length is 16 residues. The CDR3 region is CASSVRQGSRTDTQYF. CDR3 coding DNA: TGTGCCAGCAGCGTGCGACAGGGATCGCGGACAGATACGCAGTATTTT.

The rearrangement links TRBV7-3 to TRBJ1-3; 9 bases align to TRBD1. The junction had 12 bases not matched to a gene; V was cut back by 5 bases and J by 4 bases. Per germline, CDR1 SGHTA and CDR2 FQGTGA. The CDR3 extends over 17 amino acids. CDR3 coding DNA: TGTGCCAGCAGCACCGGGACAGGGCTAAGAAGGGGAAACACCATATATTTT. This encodes CASSTGTGLRRGNTIYF.

The chain couples TRBV19 to TRBJ2-1; the D gene is possibly TRBD1 (5 bases). This CDR3 spans 11 amino acids. CDR1 and CDR2 from the germline V gene are LNHDA and SQIVND (reference sequence). V lost 10 bases and J 6 bases, leaving 10 bases between the germline ends. The CDR3 sequence is CATSQGNEQFF. The CDR3 DNA reads as TGTGCCACATCCCAGGGCAATGAGCAGTTCTTC.

This chain connects TRBV11-2 to TRBJ2-7; TRBD2 aligns across 12 bases. The V and J ends lost 5 bases and 2 bases, in that order; junction bases with no gene match: 4. Looked up from germline, CDR1 is SGHAT and CDR2 is FQNNGV. The CDR3 loop spans 15 amino acids. The CDR3 bases are TGTGCCAGCAGCGACGGACTAGCGGGGCCCTACGAGCAGTACTTC. Translated, it gives CASSDGLAGPYEQYF.

V is TRBV4-3 and J is TRBJ2-2; 7 bases fit TRBD2. CDR3 length equals 20 residues. J was trimmed by 0 bases and V by 4 bases; bases with no gene match: 17. Germline lookup yields CDR1 LGHNA and CDR2 YSLEER. In DNA form, the CDR3 reads TGCGCCAGCAGCCCCTGGGGTGGCGGGAGTAAGGTGGCGAACACCGGGGAGCTGTTTTTT. This gives the protein CASSPWGGGSKVANTGELFF.

This clone was observed once. V gene TRBV5-1 combines with J gene TRBJ2-7; unclear D gene. CDR1 is SGHRS and CDR2 is YFSETQ in the germline V gene. Between the trimmed V and J ends, which lost 0 bases and 6 bases, there was a span of 7 bases. The CDR3 runs to 12 residues. CDR3: CASSLVPGEQYF. In DNA form, the CDR3 reads TGCGCCAGCAGCTTGGTGCCGGGCGAGCAGTACTTC.

J is TRBJ2-1 and V is TRBV13; 9 bases agree with TRBD1. Per germline, CDR1 PRHDT and CDR2 FYEKMQ (reference sequence). The CDR3 runs to 16 residues. Trimming cost V 5 bases and J 0 bases; bases outside gene matches: 5. Here the CDR3 reads CASSIMTGGSYNEQFF. The CDR3 DNA reads as TGTGCCAGCAGCATAATGACAGGGGGCTCCTACAATGAGCAGTTCTTC. Full variable domain (rest looked up from reference TRBV13 and TRBJ2-1): AAGVIQSPRHLIKEKRETATLKCYPIPRHDTVYWYQQGPGQDPQFLISFYEKMQSDKGSIPDRFSAQQFSDYHSELNMSSLELGDSALYFCASSIMTGGSYNEQFFGPGTRLTVL.

The chain links TRBV19 to TRBJ1-2; D is unresolved. V lost 5 bases and J lost 8, with 18 bases in between. CDR3 length: 14 amino acids. Per the germline V gene, CDR1 is LNHDA and CDR2 is SQIVND (reference sequence). CDR3 nucleotide sequence: TGTGCCAGTAGTTCCTATTCGGGGATTACCGGCTACACCTTC. Its protein product is CASSSYSGITGYTF.